The 15 T cell receptor beta chains below were found in one sample sequenced in a study of OX40 agonist ivuxolimab in advanced cancers. TCRdb's table, derived via immunoSEQ multiplex PCR, lists solely in-frame clones and lacks some. This sample carries over 65,000 clones, roughly 85% of them seen once, and the ten largest clones take roughly 2.2%. This sample comprised CD4+ or CD8+ T cells sorted from blood, obtained in a trial of the OX40 agonist ivuxolimab. These receptors all stem from an adult with an advanced solid tumor such as melanoma, head and neck, liver or kidney cancer.

The rearrangement uses TRBV11-2 and TRBJ1-2; D might be TRBD1 (5 bases). CDR1 SGHAT and CDR2 FQNNGV come from the germline V gene. This CDR3 has 16 residues. V lost 3 bases and J lost 4, with 18 bases in between. CDR3 nucleotides: TGTGCCAGCAGCTTGGGTCGAGGGGAGGGGACCTATGGCTACACCTTC. It is translated as CASSLGRGEGTYGYTF.

The CDR3 loop reads CAISAGGASHEQYF. Written as DNA, the CDR3 is TGTGCCATCAGTGCAGGGGGCGCGTCCCACGAGCAGTACTTC. The chain uses TRBV10-3 and TRBJ2-7; TRBD1 agrees at 8 bases. V lost 4 bases to trimming and J lost 5 bases; unmatched junction nucleotides: 7. Germline CDR1 is ENHRY and CDR2 is SYGVKD. The CDR3 is made up of 14 amino acids.

The chain is built from TRBV18 and TRBJ1-2; 9 nucleotides match TRBD1. This CDR3 region has 15 residues. The V gene's germline CDR1 is KGHSH and CDR2 LQKENI. V lost 1 base, J lost 6 bases, and 6 bases stayed unmatched. The CDR3 here is CASSPQPGQGNGYTF. In nucleotides, the CDR3 is TGTGCCAGCTCACCACAACCAGGACAGGGGAATGGCTACACCTTC.

The V and J genes are TRBV2 and TRBJ2-7; D unclear. Germline lookup yields CDR1 SNHLY and CDR2 FYNNEI. The CDR3 loop spans 10 amino acids. Trimming left V 4 bases short and J 3 bases short, with 1 base between. This CDR3 is CASSVYEQYF. CDR3 coding DNA: TGTGCCAGCAGTGTCTACGAGCAGTACTTC.

The rearrangement links TRBV6-5 to TRBJ2-3; 10 bases line up with TRBD2. The germline gives CDR1 MNHEY, CDR2 SVGAGI. J was trimmed by 3 bases and V by 7 bases; bases with no gene match: 4. The CDR3 length is 14 residues. The CDR3 protein is CASKAGGGTDTQYF. CDR3 DNA: TGTGCCAGCAAAGCGGGAGGGGGGACAGATACGCAGTATTTT.

This chain links TRBV5-8 with TRBJ2-3; 7 bases match TRBD2. J was trimmed by 7 bases and V by 4 bases; bases with no gene match: 12. This CDR3 has 15 residues. Germline V gives CDR1 SGHTS, CDR2 YDEGEE. The CDR3 reads CASSVLANQANTQYF. DNA of the CDR3: TGTGCCAGCAGCGTACTAGCGAACCAAGCAAATACGCAGTATTTT.

This chain links TRBV18 with TRBJ2-3; 7 bases match TRBD1. CDR1 is KGHSH and CDR2 is LQKENI in the germline V gene. The CDR3 runs to 14 residues. The V and J ends lost 2 bases and 3 bases, in that order; junction bases with no gene match: 2. The CDR3 coding sequence is TGTGCCAGCTCACCATCGGGACAGACAGATACGCAGTATTTT. Translated, it gives CASSPSGQTDTQYF.

This clone was recorded only once. This chain links TRBV5-6 with TRBJ1-1, with D unclear. CDR1 is SGHDT and CDR2 is YYEEEE in the germline V gene. This CDR3 contains 14 residues. Between the trimmed V and J ends, which lost 4 bases and 0 bases, there was a span of 10 bases. The CDR3 DNA reads as TGTGCCAGCAGCAGGAACCAGATGAACACTGAAGCTTTCTTT. Protein product: CASSRNQMNTEAFF.

The chain combines TRBV5-1 with TRBJ2-2; 9 bases line up with TRBD1. This CDR3 spans 15 amino acids. Germline CDR1 is SGHRS and CDR2 is YFSETQ. V shed 3 bases, J shed 4 bases, and the junction held 4 bases outside the gene matches. The chain's CDR3 is CASSSGQGSTGELFF. The DNA for the CDR3 is TGCGCCAGCAGCTCGGGACAGGGAAGCACCGGGGAGCTGTTTTTT.

This CDR3 reads CAISLERGGADTQYF. CDR3 sequence (DNA): TGTGCCATCAGCTTAGAGCGGGGCGGGGCAGATACGCAGTATTTT. This chain connects TRBV10-3 to TRBJ2-3; 7 nucleotides agree with TRBD2. The V segment lost 6 bases and the J segment 4 bases; nucleotides outside the gene matches: 10. CDR3 length equals 15 residues. In germline, CDR1 is ENHRY, CDR2 SYGVKD.

The chain has TRBV5-1 and TRBJ1-4; no definite D call. The germline CDR1 and CDR2 sequences are SGHRS and YFSETQ. V was pared by 1 base and J by 0 bases, with 7 bases between. This CDR3 comprises 15 residues. The CDR3: CASSLMEATNEKLFF. The CDR3, as DNA: TGCGCCAGCAGCTTGATGGAGGCAACTAATGAAAAACTGTTTTTT.

The rearrangement joins TRBV5-1 to TRBJ2-2; D gene unclear. Germline CDR1 reads SGHRS; CDR2 reads YFSETQ. V lost 1 base, J lost 0 bases, and 10 bases lay in between. The CDR3 extends over 16 amino acids. As DNA, the CDR3 is TGCGCCAGCAGCTTGATCCCCACTACGAACACCGGGGAGCTGTTTTTT. This codes for CASSLIPTTNTGELFF.

The V and J genes are TRBV28 and TRBJ2-1; 7 bases line up with TRBD1. This CDR3 region has 15 residues. After removal of 7 bases from V and 0 bases from J, the junction contained 6 bases not matched to a gene. Germline CDR1 is MDHEN and CDR2 is SYDVKM. The CDR3: CASTPDRSSYNEQFF. The CDR3 DNA reads TGTGCCAGCACCCCGGACAGGAGCTCCTACAATGAGCAGTTCTTC.

This chain links TRBV2 with TRBJ2-2; 9 nucleotides align to TRBD1. With V trimmed by 6 bases and J by 5 bases, 7 bases remained unmatched. Germline loops: CDR1 SNHLY, CDR2 FYNNEI. The CDR3 consists of 15 residues. CDR3 protein: CASRTGGSVTGELFF. Written as DNA, the CDR3 is TGTGCCAGCAGGACAGGGGGTTCAGTAACCGGGGAGCTGTTTTTT. Full variable domain (remainder filled in from reference TRBV2 and TRBJ2-2): EPEVTQTPSHQVTQMGQEVILRCVPISNHLYFYWYRQILGQKVEFLVSFYNNEISEKSEIFDDQFSVERPDGSNFTLKIRSTKLEDSAMYFCASRTGGSVTGELFFGEGSRLTVL.

The chain employs TRBV28 and TRBJ2-2, with 8 bases identical to TRBD1. The germline gives CDR1 MDHEN, CDR2 SYDVKM. The V and J ends lost 2 bases and 4 bases, in that order; junction bases with no gene match: 3. This CDR3 contains 15 residues. The CDR3: CASSLGTGTTGELFF. CDR3 bases: TGTGCCAGCAGTTTAGGGACAGGTACCACCGGGGAGCTGTTTTTT.